The clone carrying this T cell receptor (beta chain) was seen only a few times. Antigen specificity is unknown. The sample belongs to a study of T-cell memory formation after mild COVID-19. Notes on the study in general: A subset of responding clones appeared in pre-infection memory, suggesting cross-reactive memory joined. Among clones contracting day 15 to 85, CD4/CD8 was balanced, whereas later expanders leaned CD4+. Unconfirmed was the SARS-CoV-2 specificity of second-wave clones that peaked on day 37.

With V trimmed by 6 bases and J by 7 bases, 11 bases remained unmatched. There are 15 residues in the CDR3. Germline V lookup: CDR1 SEHNR, CDR2 FQNEAQ (reference sequence). TCRdb reanalysed the 5' RACE reads using MiXCR and keeps one entry per CDR3 protein. The sample yields around 310,000 distinct CDR3 sequences, approximately 14% seen once. The TCR sequence derives from a man between 18 and 35 years old who had mild COVID-19 (a few samples of this study predate the infection). Cell type and time point are not known. Sequencing was done on a sample of PBMCs or a T cell subset sorted from them (not recorded which). This sequence joins TRBV7-9 and TRBJ2-1; TRBD1 matches at 8 bases. CDR3 amino acids: CASRPGGAMTNEQFF. In DNA form, the CDR3 reads TGTGCCAGCAGGCCAGGGGGCGCCATGACAAATGAGCAGTTCTTC.